These 4 T cell receptor beta chains were sequenced from one sample in a study of Graves' ophthalmopathy and Graves' hyperthyroidism. Investigators amplified TCR beta CDR3 regions from RNA transcripts. Second-round multiplex PCR followed a first-round RT-PCR using HTBI primers. Each CDR3 protein gets one entry after TCRdb re-called the multiplex PCR reads with MiXCR. The table has about 700,000 distinct CDR3 sequences, 40% seen once. Input material: peripheral blood. The receptor source for this set is an adult man with Graves' ophthalmopathy.

This clonotype was seen ten or more times. This chain uses TRBV10-3 with TRBJ1-4; tentative D call: TRBD1 (6 bases). Germline CDR1 and CDR2: ENHRY and SYGVKD. The CDR3 has 11 amino acids. Trimming took off 6 bases at V and 8 bases at J, with 7 bases between the two ends. DNA for the CDR3: TGTGCCATCAGAGACAGGGAAAAACTGTTTTTT. It codes for CAIRDREKLFF.

The chain couples TRBV11-2 to TRBJ2-5; 15 bases match TRBD2. The CDR3 totals 17 residues. V trimming: 0 bases; J trimming: 5 bases; junction bases outside the gene matches: 4. Germline loops: CDR1 SGHAT, CDR2 FQNNGV. The CDR3 is CASSLDGLAGGPETQYF. The CDR3 nucleotides are TGTGCCAGCAGCTTAGATGGACTAGCGGGAGGGCCGGAGACCCAGTACTTC.

This clonotype was counted a few times. The CDR3 nucleotides read TGTGCCAGCAGCCCAAAAGGGGGAACGAGCGAGCAGTACTTC. Translated, it gives CASSPKGGTSEQYF. The rearrangement uses TRBV14 and TRBJ2-7; D might be TRBD1 (6 bases). V was pared by 4 bases and J by 6 bases, with 16 bases between. Germline V gene sequence: CDR1 SGHDN, CDR2 FVKESK. The CDR3 extends over 14 amino acids.

In this sample, this clonotype turned up many times. The chain links TRBV7-6 to TRBJ1-6; 7 bases are shared with TRBD1. Germline CDR1 SGHVS, CDR2 FNYEAQ. V shed 1 base, J shed 2 bases, and the junction held 8 bases outside the gene matches. This CDR3 is built from 18 residues. CDR3 sequence (DNA): TGTGCCAGCAGCTTAGAAAAACAGGGGTTGCCCTATAATTCACCCCTCCACTTT. Its protein product is CASSLEKQGLPYNSPLHF.